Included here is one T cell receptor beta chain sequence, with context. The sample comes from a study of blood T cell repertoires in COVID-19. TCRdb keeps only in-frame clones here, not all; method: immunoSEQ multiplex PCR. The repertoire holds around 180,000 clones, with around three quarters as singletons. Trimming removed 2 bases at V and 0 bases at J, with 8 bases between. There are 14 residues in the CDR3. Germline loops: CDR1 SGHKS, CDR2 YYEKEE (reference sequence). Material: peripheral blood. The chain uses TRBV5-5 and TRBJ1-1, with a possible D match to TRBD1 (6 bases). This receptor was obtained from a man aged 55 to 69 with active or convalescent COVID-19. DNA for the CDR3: TGTGCCAGCAGCTTTGGGACACTGAACACTGAAGCTTTCTTT. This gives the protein CASSFGTLNTEAFF.